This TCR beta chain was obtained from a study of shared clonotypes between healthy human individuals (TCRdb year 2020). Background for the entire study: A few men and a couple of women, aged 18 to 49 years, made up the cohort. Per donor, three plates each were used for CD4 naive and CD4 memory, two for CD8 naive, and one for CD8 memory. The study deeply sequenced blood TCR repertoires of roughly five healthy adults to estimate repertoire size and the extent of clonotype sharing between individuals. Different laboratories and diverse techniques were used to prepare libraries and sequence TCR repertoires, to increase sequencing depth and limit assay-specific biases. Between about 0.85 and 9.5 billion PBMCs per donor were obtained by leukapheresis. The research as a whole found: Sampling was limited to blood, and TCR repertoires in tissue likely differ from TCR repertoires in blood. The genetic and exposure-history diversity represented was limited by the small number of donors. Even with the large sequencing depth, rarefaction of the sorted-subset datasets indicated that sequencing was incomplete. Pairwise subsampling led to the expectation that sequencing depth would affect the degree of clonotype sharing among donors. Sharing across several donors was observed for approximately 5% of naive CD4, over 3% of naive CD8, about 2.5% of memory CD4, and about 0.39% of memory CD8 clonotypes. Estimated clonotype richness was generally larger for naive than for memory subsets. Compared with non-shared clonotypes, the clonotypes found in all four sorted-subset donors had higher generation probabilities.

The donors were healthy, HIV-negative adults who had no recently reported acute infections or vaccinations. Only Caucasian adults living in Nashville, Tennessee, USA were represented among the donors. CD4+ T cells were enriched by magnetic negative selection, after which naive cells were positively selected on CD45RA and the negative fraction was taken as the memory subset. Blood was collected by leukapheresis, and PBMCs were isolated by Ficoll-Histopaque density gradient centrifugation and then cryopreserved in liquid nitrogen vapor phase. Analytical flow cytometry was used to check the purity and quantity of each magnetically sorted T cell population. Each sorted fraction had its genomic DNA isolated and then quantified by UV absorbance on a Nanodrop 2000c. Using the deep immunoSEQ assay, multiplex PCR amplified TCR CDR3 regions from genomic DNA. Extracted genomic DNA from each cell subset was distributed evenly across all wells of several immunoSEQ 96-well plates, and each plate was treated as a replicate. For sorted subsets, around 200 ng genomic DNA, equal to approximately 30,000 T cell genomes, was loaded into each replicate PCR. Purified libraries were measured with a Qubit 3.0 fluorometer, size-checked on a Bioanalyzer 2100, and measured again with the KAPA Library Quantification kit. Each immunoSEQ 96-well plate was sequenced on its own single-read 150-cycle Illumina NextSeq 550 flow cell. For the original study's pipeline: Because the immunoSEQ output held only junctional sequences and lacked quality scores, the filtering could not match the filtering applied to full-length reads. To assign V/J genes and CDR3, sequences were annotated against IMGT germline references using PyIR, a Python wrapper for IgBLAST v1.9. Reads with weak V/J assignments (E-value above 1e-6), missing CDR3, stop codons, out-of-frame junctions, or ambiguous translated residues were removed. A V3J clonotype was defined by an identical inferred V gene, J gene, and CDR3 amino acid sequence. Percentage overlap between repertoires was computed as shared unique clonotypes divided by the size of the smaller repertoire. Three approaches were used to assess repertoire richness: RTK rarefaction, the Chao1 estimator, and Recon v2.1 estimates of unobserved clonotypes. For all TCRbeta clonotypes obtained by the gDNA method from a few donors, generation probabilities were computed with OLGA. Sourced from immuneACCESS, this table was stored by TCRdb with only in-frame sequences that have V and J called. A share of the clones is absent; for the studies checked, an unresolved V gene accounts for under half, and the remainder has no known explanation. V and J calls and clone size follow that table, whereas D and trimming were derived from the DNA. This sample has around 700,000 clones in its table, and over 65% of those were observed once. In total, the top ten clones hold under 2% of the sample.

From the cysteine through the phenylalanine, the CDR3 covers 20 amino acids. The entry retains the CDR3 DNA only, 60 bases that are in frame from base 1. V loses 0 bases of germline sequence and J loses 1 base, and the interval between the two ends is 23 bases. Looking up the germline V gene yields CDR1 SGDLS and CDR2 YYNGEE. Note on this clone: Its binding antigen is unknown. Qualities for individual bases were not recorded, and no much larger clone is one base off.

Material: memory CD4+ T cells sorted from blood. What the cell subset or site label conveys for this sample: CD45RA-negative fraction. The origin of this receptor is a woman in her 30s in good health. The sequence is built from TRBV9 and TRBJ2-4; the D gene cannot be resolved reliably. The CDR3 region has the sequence CASSVVPPALSMIAKNIQYF. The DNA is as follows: TGTGCCAGCAGCGTAGTGCCCCCGGCCCTGTCAATGATTGCCAAAAACATTCAGTACTTC.